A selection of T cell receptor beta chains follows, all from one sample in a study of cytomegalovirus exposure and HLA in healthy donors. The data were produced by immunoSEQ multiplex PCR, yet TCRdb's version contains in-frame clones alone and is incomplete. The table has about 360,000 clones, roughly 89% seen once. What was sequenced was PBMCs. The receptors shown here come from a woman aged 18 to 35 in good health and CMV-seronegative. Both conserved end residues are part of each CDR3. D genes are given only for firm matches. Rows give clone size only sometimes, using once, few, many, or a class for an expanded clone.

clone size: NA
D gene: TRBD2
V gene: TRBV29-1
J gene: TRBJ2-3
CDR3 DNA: TGCAGCGGTACTAGCGGGGCATCCACAGATACGCAGTATTTT
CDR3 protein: CSGTSGASTDTQYF

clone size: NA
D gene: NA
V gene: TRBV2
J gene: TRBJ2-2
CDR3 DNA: TGTGCCAGCAGTGAGTCAGGGACGAACACCGGGGAGCTGTTTTTT
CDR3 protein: CASSESGTNTGELFF

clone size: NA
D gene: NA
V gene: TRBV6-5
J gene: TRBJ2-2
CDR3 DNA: TGTGCCAGCAGTTACTGGGGAGGGGGGAACACCGGGGAGCTGTTTTTT
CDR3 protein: CASSYWGGGNTGELFF

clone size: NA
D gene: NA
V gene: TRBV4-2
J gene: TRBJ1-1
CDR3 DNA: TGTGCCAGCAGCCAAGGACAATCGAACACTGAAGCTTTCTTT
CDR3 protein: CASSQGQSNTEAFF

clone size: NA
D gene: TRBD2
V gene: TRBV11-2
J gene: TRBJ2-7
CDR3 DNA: TGTGCCAGCAGCTTCTCTAGCGGGGGTTCCTACGAGCAGTACTTC
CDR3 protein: CASSFSSGGSYEQYF

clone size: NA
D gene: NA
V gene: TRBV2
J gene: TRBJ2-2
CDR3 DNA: TGTGCCAGCAGACTCAGGGTCCCAAACACCGGGGAGCTGTTTTTT
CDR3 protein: CASRLRVPNTGELFF

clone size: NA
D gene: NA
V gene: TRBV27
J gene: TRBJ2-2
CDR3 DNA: TGTGCCAGCCTTTCCCGTGGTAGGGGTTTGCGGTACACCGGGGAGCTGTTTTTT
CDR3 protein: CASLSRGRGLRYTGELFF

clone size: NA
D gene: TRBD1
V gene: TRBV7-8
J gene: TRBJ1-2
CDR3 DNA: TGTGCCAGCAGCTTAGGGGCAGGGGGCGACTATGGCTACACCTTC
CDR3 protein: CASSLGAGGDYGYTF

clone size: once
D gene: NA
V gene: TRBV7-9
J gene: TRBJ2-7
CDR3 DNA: TGTGCCAGCAGCTTTTATTCCGGTGGCAGGCCCTACGAGCAGTACTTC
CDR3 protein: CASSFYSGGRPYEQYF

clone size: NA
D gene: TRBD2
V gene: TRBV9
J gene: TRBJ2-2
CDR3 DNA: TGTGCCAGCAGCGTAGCGCGACTAGCGGGAGGGCTTAACACCGGGGAGCTGTTTTTT
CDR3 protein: CASSVARLAGGLNTGELFF

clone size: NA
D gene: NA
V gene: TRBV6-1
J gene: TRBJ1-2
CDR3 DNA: TGTGCCAGCCTAATCGGGGGTAGCGGCTATGGCTACACCTTC
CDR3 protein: CASLIGGSGYGYTF

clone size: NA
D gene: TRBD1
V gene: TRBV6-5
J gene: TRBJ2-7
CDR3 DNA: TGTGCCAGCACGGGACAGCCGACCTACGAGCAGTACTTC
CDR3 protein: CASTGQPTYEQYF

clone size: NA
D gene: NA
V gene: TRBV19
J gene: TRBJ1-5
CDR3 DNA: TGTGCCAGTAGCCAGGGGCTCAATCAGCCCCAGCATTTT
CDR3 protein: CASSQGLNQPQHF

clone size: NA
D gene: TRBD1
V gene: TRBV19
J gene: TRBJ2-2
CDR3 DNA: TGTGCCAGTAGTCCCGGATCACACAGGGGGCCCACCGGGGAGCTGTTTTTT
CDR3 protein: CASSPGSHRGPTGELFF

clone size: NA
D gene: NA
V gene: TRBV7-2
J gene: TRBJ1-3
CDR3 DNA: TGTGCCAGCACTAGCGTCTCTGGAAACACCATATATTTT
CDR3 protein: CASTSVSGNTIYF

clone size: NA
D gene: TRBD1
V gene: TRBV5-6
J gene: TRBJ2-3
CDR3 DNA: TGTGCCAGCAGCTACGTGGGACAGAACACAGATACGCAGTATTTT
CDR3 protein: CASSYVGQNTDTQYF

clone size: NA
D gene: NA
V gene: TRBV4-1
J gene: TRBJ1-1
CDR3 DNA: TGCGCCAGCAGAGGCATTCAGAAGGGGACTAACACTGAAGCTTTCTTT
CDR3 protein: CASRGIQKGTNTEAFF

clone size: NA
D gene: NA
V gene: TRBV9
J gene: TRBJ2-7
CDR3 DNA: TGTGCCAGCAGCGTAGACGGGTTCTCCTACGAGCAGTACTTC
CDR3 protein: CASSVDGFSYEQYF

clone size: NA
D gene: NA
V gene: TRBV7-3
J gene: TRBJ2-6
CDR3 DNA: TGTGCCAGCAGCTTATATAGTCAGGGTTCTCTCTCTGGGGCCAACGTCCTGACTTTC
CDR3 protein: CASSLYSQGSLSGANVLTF

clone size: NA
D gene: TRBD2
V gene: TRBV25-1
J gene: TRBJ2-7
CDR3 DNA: TGTGCCAGCAGTCTGGTTGCGGGAGGTATCTACGAGCAGTACTTC
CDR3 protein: CASSLVAGGIYEQYF

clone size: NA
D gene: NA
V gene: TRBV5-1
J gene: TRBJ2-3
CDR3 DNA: TGCGCCAGCAGCCAACAGGGCGGATGGGCTACAGATACGCAGTATTTT
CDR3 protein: CASSQQGGWATDTQYF

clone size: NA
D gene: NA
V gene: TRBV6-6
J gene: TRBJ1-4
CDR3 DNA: TGTGCCAGCAGTCCCCCTTCTAGGGAGGGTAATGAAAAACTGTTTTTT
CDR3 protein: CASSPPSREGNEKLFF

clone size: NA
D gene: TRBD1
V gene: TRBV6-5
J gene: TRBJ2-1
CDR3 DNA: TGTGCCAGCAGGGCCGGGACAGGGTCCTACAATGAGCAGTTCTTC
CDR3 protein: CASRAGTGSYNEQFF

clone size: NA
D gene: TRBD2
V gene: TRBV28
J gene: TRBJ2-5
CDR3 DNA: TGTGCCAGCAGTTCCCCAGGACTAGCGGGGGGGCCGGGAGAGACCCAGTACTTC
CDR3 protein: CASSSPGLAGGPGETQYF